Below, 5 T cell receptor beta chains from the same sample are listed, as sequenced in a study of blood T cell repertoires in COVID-19. The data were produced by immunoSEQ multiplex PCR, yet TCRdb's version contains in-frame clones alone and is incomplete. The sample has approximately 170,000 clones; under 85% are singletons. Specimen: peripheral blood. The receptors derive from a woman in her 70s with COVID-19, enrolled during active disease.

The chain recombines TRBV30 with TRBJ1-6; possible D gene TRBD1, 5 bases. Germline V gene data show CDR1 as GTSNPN and CDR2 as SVGIG (reference sequence). Between the trimmed V and J ends, which lost 2 bases and 12 bases, there was a span of 14 bases. This CDR3 has 13 amino acids. The chain's CDR3 is CAWSSGGLVPLHF. The DNA of the CDR3 is TGTGCCTGGAGTAGCGGGGGACTGGTACCCCTCCACTTT.

The chain combines TRBV30 with TRBJ2-1; 13 bases match TRBD2. The V gene end was trimmed by 0 bases and the J gene end by 9 bases; junction bases not matched to a gene: 5. This CDR3 has 15 residues. The germline V gene has CDR1 GTSNPN and CDR2 SVGIG (reference sequence). The CDR3 DNA follows: TGTGCCTGGAGTGTATTGACTAGCGGGAGGACTGAGCAGTTCTTC. Residues: CAWSVLTSGRTEQFF. Filled out from reference TRBV30 and TRBJ2-1, the complete variable domain reads SQTIHQWPATLVQPVGSPLSLECTVEGTSNPNLYWYRQAAGRGLQLLFYSVGIGQISSEVPQNLSASRPQDRQFILSSKKLLLSDSGFYLCAWSVLTSGRTEQFFGPGTRLTVL.

The chain has TRBV18 and TRBJ2-1; a weak D match, TRBD2 (6 bases). The germline V gene has CDR1 KGHSH and CDR2 LQKENI. CDR3 length: 14 residues. V shed 7 bases and J shed 5 bases, with 15 bases lying between them. This chain's CDR3 is CASCDGGINNEQFF. In DNA form, the CDR3 reads TGTGCCAGCTGCGATGGCGGGATAAACAATGAGCAGTTCTTC.

The rearrangement uses TRBV7-2 and TRBJ2-3; 11 nucleotides line up with TRBD2. This CDR3 is 16 amino acids long. Germline values: CDR1 SGHTA, CDR2 FQGNSA. After removal of 5 bases from V and 2 bases from J, the junction contained 6 bases not matched to a gene. The CDR3, as DNA: TGTGCCAGCAGCGCACTTAGCGGGAGGGTCACAGATACGCAGTATTTT. Its protein product is CASSALSGRVTDTQYF.

This clone was detected only a few times. V and J are TRBV4-2 and TRBJ1-5; 7 bases line up with TRBD1. Germline lookup yields CDR1 LGHNA and CDR2 YNFKEQ. After removal of 2 bases from V and 0 bases from J, the junction contained 7 bases not matched to a gene. The length of the CDR3 is 17 residues. CDR3 nucleotide sequence: TGTGCCAGCAGCCAAATCGGGACAGTAGATAGCAATCAGCCCCAGCATTTT. It yields the protein CASSQIGTVDSNQPQHF.